The 25 T cell receptor beta chains presented below share a single source sample, sequenced in a study of CD8 T cells in Susac syndrome. 0.5 to 1 ug RNA was reverse transcribed with random hexamers. TCRdb analysed the immunoSEQ multiplex PCR reads with MiXCR anew, one entry per CDR3 protein. This table holds some 160,000 distinct CDR3 sequences, 94% found once. Specimen: CD4+ T cells from PBMCs. The receptor source for this set is a human donor with Susac syndrome.

The chain employs TRBV3-1 and TRBJ1-4; unclear D gene. The CDR3 runs to 13 residues. The V end was cut by 1 base, the J end by 11 bases, with 11 bases between. The germline gives CDR1 LGHDT, CDR2 YNNKEL (reference sequence). The CDR3 here is CASSQVLRGKLFF. In nucleotides, the CDR3 is TGTGCCAGCAGCCAAGTCCTGCGAGGGAAACTGTTTTTT.

The chain uses TRBV6-4 and TRBJ2-1; D is unresolved. This CDR3 is 11 amino acids long. Germline-derived CDR1 and CDR2 are MRHNA and SNTAGT. V gave up 8 bases and J gave up 3 bases, with 5 bases separating them. The CDR3 region is CASPGYNEQFF. The CDR3 DNA sequence: TGTGCCAGCCCCGGCTACAATGAGCAGTTCTTC.

This clonotype has a handful of counts. DNA for the CDR3: TGTGCCATCAGTGCCGAGTTACAGATGAACACTGAAGCTTTCTTT. This sequence encodes CAISAELQMNTEAFF. The chain links TRBV10-3 to TRBJ1-1; D remains ambiguous. CDR3 length: 15 residues. Trimming left V 4 bases short and J 0 bases short, with 12 bases between. CDR1 is ENHRY and CDR2 is SYGVKD in the germline V gene.

The chain is built from TRBV7-9 and TRBJ1-5; D gene uncertain. Germline lookup yields CDR1 SEHNR and CDR2 FQNEAQ (reference sequence). V was cut by 7 bases and J by 2 bases, with 12 bases left in between. The CDR3 runs to 14 residues. CDR3 bases: TGTGCCAGCACGGATGGTGGAGGCAATCAGCCCCAGCATTTT. Residues: CASTDGGGNQPQHF.

This clonotype was observed once. The genes are TRBV30 and TRBJ1-4, with a tentative D call TRBD1 (6 bases). The CDR3 sequence is 14 residues long. Germline CDR1 GTSNPN, CDR2 SVGIG (reference sequence). Trimming cost V 3 bases and J 10 bases, with 18 bases left between them. This chain's CDR3 is CAWREPGGGGKLFF. In DNA, the CDR3 is TGTGCCTGGAGGGAACCGGGCGGGGGCGGAAAACTGTTTTTT.

The chain combines TRBV20-1 with TRBJ1-1; D remains unclear. The CDR3 loop spans 11 amino acids. Trimming shortened V by 1 base and J by 7 bases, and 7 bases separated the two germline ends. Germline V gene lookup returns CDR1 DFQATT and CDR2 SNEGSKA (reference sequence). The CDR3 DNA follows: TGCAGTGCTAGAGGTGGGAATGAAGCTTTCTTT. It encodes CSARGGNEAFF.

The chain employs TRBV29-1 and TRBJ1-4; D is unresolved. CDR1 and CDR2 (germline): SQVTM, ANQGSEA. CDR3 length: 13 amino acids. V was cut by 7 bases and J by 5 bases, with 14 bases left in between. The DNA for the CDR3 is TGCAGCGCCCGCCAAGGGTGGAATGAAAAACTGTTTTTT. This encodes CSARQGWNEKLFF.

The chain uses TRBV7-2 and TRBJ2-1, with 7 bases aligning to TRBD2. J was trimmed by 3 bases and V by 5 bases; bases with no gene match: 7. Germline assignment: CDR1 SGHTA and CDR2 FQGNSA. The CDR3 covers 15 residues. CDR3 in amino acids: CASSGRELGYNEQFF. The CDR3 bases are TGTGCCAGCAGCGGGAGGGAACTAGGCTACAATGAGCAGTTCTTC.

The chain is built from TRBV5-4 and TRBJ1-3, with a tentative D call TRBD1 (6 bases). The V and J ends lost 7 bases and 0 bases respectively, with 8 bases between them. CDR1 is SGHNT and CDR2 is YYREEE in the germline V gene (reference sequence). The CDR3 loop spans 13 amino acids. The CDR3 nucleotides are TGTGCCAGCCGAGGGGGCTCTGGAAACACCATATATTTT. Translating it yields CASRGGSGNTIYF.

The chain has TRBV5-6 and TRBJ2-1; a weak D match, TRBD1 (5 bases). The CDR3 runs to 13 residues. Germline CDR1 reads SGHDT; CDR2 reads YYEEEE. The germline V and J ends were trimmed by 1 base and 10 bases, with 12 bases remaining between them. CDR3 nucleotide sequence: TGTGCCAGCAGCTTGAGTTTACAGGCCGAGCAGTTCTTC. Translating it yields CASSLSLQAEQFF.

The gene calls are TRBV15 and TRBJ1-3; D remains ambiguous. The V and J ends lost 5 bases and 3 bases respectively, with 11 bases between them. The CDR3 runs to 14 residues. CDR1 LNHNV and CDR2 YYDKDF come from the germline V gene (reference sequence). CDR3 coding DNA: TGTGCCACCAGCTCCCGGGCCAATGGAAACACCATATATTTT. It codes for CATSSRANGNTIYF.

The chain combines TRBV3-1 with TRBJ1-5, with D possibly matching TRBD1 (5 bases). The V and J ends lost 1 base and 1 base respectively, with 8 bases between them. The CDR3 loop spans 15 amino acids. Germline V gives CDR1 LGHDT, CDR2 YNNKEL (reference sequence). CDR3: CASSQVSGSNQPQHF. The CDR3 nucleotides are TGTGCCAGCAGCCAAGTATCAGGGAGCAATCAGCCCCAGCATTTT.

The chain links TRBV2 to TRBJ2-1; 10 bases are a match to TRBD2. The germline V gene has CDR1 SNHLY and CDR2 FYNNEI. Germline trimming cut 6 bases from V and 6 bases from J; bases unmatched to any gene: 2. This CDR3 region has 13 residues. The CDR3 here is CASRLAGPNEQFF. The CDR3 DNA reads TGTGCCAGCAGACTAGCGGGGCCCAATGAGCAGTTCTTC.

The CDR3 nucleotides are TGTGCCAGCAGCTTTCTCCCCATTGGGGCCAACGTCCTGACTTTC. Translation gives CASSFLPIGANVLTF. This chain links TRBV7-2 with TRBJ2-6; D call uncertain. The CDR3 is 15 amino acids. Looked up from germline, CDR1 is SGHTA and CDR2 is FQGNSA. Trimming removed 3 bases at V and 3 bases at J, with 9 bases between.

The CDR3 reads CSVGEGQAIQQYF. The CDR3 nucleotides read TGCAGCGTTGGAGAGGGACAGGCCATCCAGCAGTACTTC. The chain combines TRBV29-1 with TRBJ2-7; the match to TRBD1 covers 8 bases. Germline assignment: CDR1 SQVTM and CDR2 ANQGSEA. Trimming took 4 bases from V and 8 from J; bases not matched to a gene: 10. CDR3 size: 13 residues.

V is TRBV7-2 and J is TRBJ2-5, with D tentatively TRBD1 (5 bases). Germline CDR1 is SGHTA and CDR2 is FQGNSA. V was trimmed by 5 bases and J by 4 bases, leaving 14 bases between them. The CDR3 is 14 residues long. CDR3: CASSPAWGRETQYF. Written as DNA, the CDR3 is TGTGCCAGCAGCCCTGCGTGGGGCAGAGAGACCCAGTACTTC.

The chain recombines TRBV30 with TRBJ1-5, with TRBD1 matching over 7 bases. Trimming took 4 bases from V and 2 from J; bases not matched to a gene: 8. This CDR3 spans 15 amino acids. Germline assignment: CDR1 GTSNPN and CDR2 SVGIG (reference sequence). The CDR3 region is CAWNRQGRGNQPQHF. CDR3 bases: TGTGCCTGGAACAGACAGGGTCGGGGCAATCAGCCCCAGCATTTT.

This chain connects TRBV25-1 to TRBJ2-5; D call uncertain. The germline V gene has CDR1 MGHDK and CDR2 SYGVNS. CDR3 length equals 15 residues. Trimming shortened V by 2 bases and J by 1 base, and 11 bases separated the two germline ends. The CDR3 loop reads CASSEVLAFQETQYF. For the CDR3, the DNA is TGTGCCAGCAGTGAAGTATTGGCTTTCCAAGAGACCCAGTACTTC.

The rearrangement links TRBV10-3 to TRBJ2-1, with D possibly matching TRBD2 (5 bases). Per germline, CDR1 ENHRY and CDR2 SYGVKD. V was clipped by 3 bases and J by 1 base, with 7 bases between them. This CDR3 has 14 amino acids. The CDR3 loop is CAISELGSYNEQFF. In DNA form, the CDR3 reads TGTGCCATCAGTGAACTAGGGTCCTACAATGAGCAGTTCTTC.

This clonotype has a single count. This chain connects TRBV5-4 to TRBJ2-2; the D gene is possibly TRBD1 (5 bases). CDR1 and CDR2 from the germline V gene are SGHNT and YYREEE (reference sequence). The CDR3 totals 14 residues. Trimming removed 4 bases at V and 3 bases at J, with 10 bases between. This CDR3 is CASSPRQHTGELFF. CDR3 in DNA: TGTGCCAGCAGCCCTAGACAGCACACCGGGGAGCTGTTTTTT.

CDR3 bases: TGTGCCAGCAGGCCGGGGGGAGGCAACGAGCAGTACTTC. Protein product: CASRPGGGNEQYF. The chain is built from TRBV27 and TRBJ2-7; TRBD2 aligns across 7 bases. The germline V gene encodes CDR1 MNHEY and CDR2 SMNVEV (reference sequence). This CDR3 contains 13 residues. J lost 5 bases, V lost 6 bases, and 7 bases had no gene match.

This chain connects TRBV5-4 to TRBJ2-5; 7 bases align to TRBD2. CDR3 size: 14 residues. Germline-derived CDR1 and CDR2 are SGHNT and YYREEE (reference sequence). V lost 4 bases, J lost 3 bases, and 6 bases stayed unmatched. CDR3 sequence: CASSNSLAEETQYF. CDR3 nucleotide sequence: TGTGCCAGCAGCAATTCCCTAGCGGAAGAGACCCAGTACTTC.

The rearrangement joins TRBV20-1 to TRBJ1-1, with D perhaps TRBD1 (5 bases). The germline V and J ends were trimmed by 5 bases and 3 bases, with 22 bases remaining between them. The V gene's germline CDR1 is DFQATT and CDR2 SNEGSKA (reference sequence). The CDR3 covers 16 residues. CDR3: CSAGPIAGQGHTEAFF. In DNA, the CDR3 is TGCAGTGCTGGTCCCATAGCGGGGCAGGGCCACACTGAAGCTTTCTTT.

The chain carries TRBV12-5 and TRBJ1-6; D gene unclear. V lost 0 bases to trimming and J lost 9 bases, with 6 bases between them. The CDR3 has 13 amino acids. Germline CDR1 reads LGHNT; CDR2 reads FRNRAP. The CDR3 sequence: CASGLVPGSPLHF. CDR3 nucleotides: TGTGCTAGTGGTTTGGTACCCGGTTCACCCCTCCACTTT.

V and J are TRBV6-5 and TRBJ2-1; tentatively, D is TRBD1 or TRBD2 (5 bases each). V dropped 3 bases and J dropped 0 bases, with 15 bases sitting between them. There are 17 residues in the CDR3. Germline loops: CDR1 MNHEY, CDR2 SVGAGI. The DNA of the CDR3 is TGTGCCAGCAGTTATTCCTACGGGGCGAGCTCCTACAATGAGCAGTTCTTC. The encoded protein is CASSYSYGASSYNEQFF.